A single sample is the source of the 5 T cell receptor beta chains below, sequenced in a study of blood T cell repertoires in COVID-19. Sequenced by immunoSEQ multiplex PCR; TCRdb stores in-frame clones only, minus some. This sample has about 50,000 clones; 82% occur once, and the top ten carry less than 3%. Material for sequencing was peripheral blood. These receptors were collected from a woman in her sixties or seventies with acute or convalescent COVID-19.

This clone was observed once. V is TRBV9 and J is TRBJ1-3; 9 positions match TRBD1. This CDR3 is 16 amino acids long. The ends lost 3 bases at V and 1 base at J; junction bases unmatched: 5. Germline CDR1 SGDLS, CDR2 YYNGEE. In DNA form, the CDR3 reads TGTGCCAGCAGCGCCCGGGACAGGGAATCTGGAAACACCATATATTTT. Its translation is CASSARDRESGNTIYF.

The chain combines TRBV20-1 with TRBJ1-1; tentatively, D is TRBD1 (5 bases). V lost 3 bases, J lost 0 bases, and 8 bases lay in between. The CDR3 covers 13 residues. Germline assignment: CDR1 DFQATT and CDR2 SNEGSKA (reference sequence). This CDR3 reads CSASRQLNTEAFF. DNA of the CDR3: TGCAGTGCTAGTCGACAGTTGAACACTGAAGCTTTCTTT.

The chain carries TRBV5-5 and TRBJ1-5; 7 nucleotides align to TRBD1. The V gene's germline CDR1 is SGHKS and CDR2 YYEKEE (reference sequence). The CDR3 length is 17 residues. The junction had 11 bases not matched to a gene; V was cut back by 5 bases and J by 0 bases. The CDR3 DNA sequence: TGTGCCAGCAGTCCGGGACAGTCCGTTTATAGCAATCAGCCCCAGCATTTT. This translates into CASSPGQSVYSNQPQHF.

The V call is TRBV4-2, the J call TRBJ2-1; the match to TRBD2 covers 10 bases. The CDR3 is made up of 18 amino acids. Trimming cost V 3 bases and J 8 bases; bases outside gene matches: 16. The germline V gene encodes CDR1 LGHNA and CDR2 YNFKEQ. DNA of the CDR3: TGTGCCAGCAGCCATAAAAGCGGGGGGGCCTCCACACATCATGAGCAGTTCTTC. Translating it yields CASSHKSGGASTHHEQFF.

The V gene is TRBV27, the J gene TRBJ1-1; unclear D gene. Germline lookup yields CDR1 MNHEY and CDR2 SMNVEV (reference sequence). V was clipped by 2 bases and J by 1 base, with 11 bases between them. The CDR3 spans 15 residues. CDR3 loop: CASSLQGAENTEAFF. CDR3 in DNA: TGTGCCAGCAGTTTACAAGGTGCGGAGAACACTGAAGCTTTCTTT.